Shown below are 9 T cell receptor beta chains from a single sample sequenced in a study of cytomegalovirus exposure and HLA in healthy donors (dated by TCRdb to the late 2010s). Libraries were made using the immunoSEQ multiplex PCR assay. The multiplex PCR relied on a mix of 60 forward primers for TCR Vbeta segments and 13 reverse primers for TCR Jbeta segments. This immuneACCESS table, as held by TCRdb, lists in-frame sequences with V and J called but not all clones. Of the missing ones, under half trace to an unresolved V gene in checked studies; the others have no known cause. This sample is represented by 100,000 to 120,000 clones; over 60% of them were singletons. The ten largest clonotypes hold roughly 1.2% of the sample. Sample: PBMCs. The source is a woman under 40 in good health and CMV-seronegative.

J is TRBJ2-5 and V is TRBV9; TRBD1 aligns across 11 bases. CDR1 SGDLS and CDR2 YYNGEE come from the germline V gene. V trimming: 1 base; J trimming: 5 bases; junction bases outside the gene matches: 4. The CDR3 loop spans 15 amino acids. The CDR3 nucleotides read TGTGCCAGCAGCGTACCGGACAGGGGGCAGGAGACCCAGTACTTC. Its translation: CASSVPDRGQETQYF.

This chain joins TRBV25-1 and TRBJ2-7; TRBD1 might be the D (5 bases). The CDR3 is made up of 15 amino acids. From germline, CDR1 is MGHDK and CDR2 SYGVNS. Trimming removed 2 bases at V and 3 bases at J, with 14 bases between. The CDR3 DNA reads as TGTGCCAGCAGTGAAATGCAGGGCTGGTACTACGAGCAGTACTTC. This gives the protein CASSEMQGWYYEQYF.

The chain links TRBV7-9 to TRBJ1-1; TRBD1 matches 9 bases. The CDR3 spans 15 residues. Germline V CDR1 and CDR2: SEHNR, FQNEAQ (reference sequence). The trim removed 3 bases at V and 1 base at J, leaving 3 bases unmatched. The CDR3 here is CASSFRDRENTEAFF. The CDR3 DNA follows: TGTGCCAGCAGCTTCCGGGACAGGGAGAACACTGAAGCTTTCTTT. Full variable domain (outside the CDR3, taken from reference TRBV7-9 and TRBJ1-1): DTGVSQNPRHKITKRGQNVTFRCDPISEHNRLYWYRQTLGQGPEFLTYFQNEAQLEKSRLLSDRFSAERPKGSFSTLEIQRTEQGDSAMYLCASSFRDRENTEAFFGQGTRLTVV.

V and J are TRBV28 and TRBJ1-5; 7 bases line up with TRBD1. V was pared by 3 bases and J by 3 bases, with 5 bases of the junction left unmatched. This CDR3 has 15 residues. Germline lookup yields CDR1 MDHEN and CDR2 SYDVKM. The CDR3 sequence: CASSFGTVNNQPQHF. The CDR3 nucleotides read TGTGCCAGCAGTTTTGGGACAGTGAACAATCAGCCCCAGCATTTT. Using reference TRBV28 and TRBJ1-5 for the parts outside the CDR3, the full variable domain is DVKVTQSSRYLVKRTGEKVFLECVQDMDHENMFWYRQDPGLGLRLIYFSYDVKMKEKGDIPEGYSVSREKKERFSLILESASTNQTSMYLCASSFGTVNNQPQHFGDGTRLSIL.

This clone was counted only a few times. The chain couples TRBV28 to TRBJ1-1; D unclear. In germline, CDR1 is MDHEN, CDR2 SYDVKM. V was trimmed by 2 bases and J by 1 base, leaving 11 bases between them. The CDR3 extends over 15 amino acids. The CDR3: CASSLVGAGNTEAFF. In DNA, the CDR3 is TGTGCCAGCAGTTTAGTTGGCGCGGGGAACACTGAAGCTTTCTTT.

This sequence joins TRBV9 and TRBJ1-5, with D maybe TRBD1 (5 bases). V was trimmed by 0 bases and J by 4 bases, leaving 8 bases between them. Germline V gene data show CDR1 as SGDLS and CDR2 as YYNGEE. This CDR3 has 14 amino acids. The DNA for the CDR3 is TGTGCCAGCAGCGTAGGGACATCGAATCAGCCCCAGCATTTT. Protein sequence: CASSVGTSNQPQHF.

The V and J genes are TRBV11-3 and TRBJ1-1; a possible D gene is TRBD1 (5 bases). Germline loops: CDR1 SGHNT, CDR2 YENEEA. The CDR3 totals 12 residues. V was shortened by 4 bases and J by 4 bases, with 7 bases between the two germline ends. The CDR3 reads CASSSGGTEAFF. The DNA for the CDR3 is TGTGCCAGCAGCTCCGGGGGCACTGAAGCTTTCTTT.

This chain connects TRBV30 to TRBJ1-5, with a tentative D call TRBD1 (6 bases). CDR3 length: 13 amino acids. Looked up from germline, CDR1 is GTSNPN and CDR2 is SVGIG (reference sequence). V was pared by 0 bases and J by 6 bases, with 9 bases between. This CDR3 is CAWSVQGSQPQHF. DNA for the CDR3: TGTGCCTGGAGTGTACAGGGATCTCAGCCCCAGCATTTT.

Only a few counts were recorded for this clone. V is TRBV5-4 and J is TRBJ2-1, with D possibly matching TRBD1 (5 bases). The CDR3 sequence is 15 residues long. V was clipped by 4 bases and J by 7 bases, with 18 bases between them. The germline V gene encodes CDR1 SGHNT and CDR2 YYREEE (reference sequence). The CDR3 loop is CASSPPGALGNEQFF. In DNA form, the CDR3 reads TGTGCCAGCAGCCCCCCTGGGGCCCTCGGGAATGAGCAGTTCTTC.